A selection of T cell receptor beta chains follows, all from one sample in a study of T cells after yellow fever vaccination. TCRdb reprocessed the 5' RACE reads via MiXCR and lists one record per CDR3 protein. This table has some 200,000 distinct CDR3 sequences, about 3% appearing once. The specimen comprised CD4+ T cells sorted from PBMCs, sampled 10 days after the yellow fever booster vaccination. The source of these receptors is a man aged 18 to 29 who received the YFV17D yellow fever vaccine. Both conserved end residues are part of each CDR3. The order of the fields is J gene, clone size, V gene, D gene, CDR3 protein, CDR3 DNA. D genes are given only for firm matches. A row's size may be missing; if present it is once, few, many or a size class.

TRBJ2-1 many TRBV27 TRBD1 CASSSRDRGLYEQFF TGTGCCAGCAGTTCCCGGGACAGGGGGTTGTATGAGCAGTTCTTC
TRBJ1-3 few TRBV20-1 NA CSANQNSGNTIYF TGCAGTGCCAACCAAAACTCTGGAAACACCATATATTTT
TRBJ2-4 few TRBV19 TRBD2 CASSTPGLAGRAKNIQYF TGTGCCAGTAGTACCCCCGGACTAGCGGGGAGAGCCAAAAACATTCAGTACTTC
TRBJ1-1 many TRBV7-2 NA CASSLAGVFTEAFF TGTGCCAGCAGCTTAGCAGGGGTCTTCACTGAAGCTTTCTTT
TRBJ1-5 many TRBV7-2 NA CASSSDGINQPQHF TGTGCCAGCAGCTCTGACGGAATTAATCAGCCCCAGCATTTT
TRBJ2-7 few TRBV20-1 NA CSARDPKVAYEQYF TGCAGTGCTAGAGATCCGAAGGTAGCCTACGAGCAGTACTTC
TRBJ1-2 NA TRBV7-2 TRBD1 CASSPIRDSYGYTF TGTGCCAGCAGCCCGATCCGGGACAGCTATGGCTACACCTTC
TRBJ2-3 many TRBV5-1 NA CASSLEATDTQYF TGCGCCAGCAGCTTGGAGGCCACAGATACGCAGTATTTT
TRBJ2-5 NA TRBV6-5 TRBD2 CASSRRGLGRQETQYF TGTGCCAGCAGCCGAAGGGGACTAGGGAGGCAAGAGACCCAGTACTTC
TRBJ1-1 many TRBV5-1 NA CASSLGLSDTEAFF TGCGCCAGCAGCCTAGGGTTGTCGGACACTGAAGCTTTCTTT
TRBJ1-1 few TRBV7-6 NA CASSLVSGSTSNTEAFF TGTGCCAGCAGCTTAGTTTCGGGGTCAACCTCGAACACTGAAGCTTTCTTT
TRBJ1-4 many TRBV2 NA CASSEGQGSEKLFF TGTGCCAGCAGTGAAGGTCAGGGGAGCGAAAAACTGTTTTTT
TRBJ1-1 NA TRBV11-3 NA CASSSPLQDISNTEAFF TGTGCCAGCAGCTCCCCTCTACAGGACATCTCGAACACTGAAGCTTTCTTT
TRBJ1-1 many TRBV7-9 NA CASSPMGRGRNTEAFF TGTGCCAGCAGCCCAATGGGGCGGGGACGGAACACTGAAGCTTTCTTT
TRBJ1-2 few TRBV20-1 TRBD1 CSAGSGTGRGYTF TGCAGTGCGGGTTCCGGGACAGGACGTGGCTACACCTTC
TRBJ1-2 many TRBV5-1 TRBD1 CASSPGQGVTYGYTF TGCGCCAGCAGCCCGGGACAGGGAGTGACGTATGGCTACACCTTC
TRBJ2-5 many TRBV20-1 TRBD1 CSARGTGIETQYF TGCAGTGCTAGAGGGACAGGAATAGAGACCCAGTACTTC
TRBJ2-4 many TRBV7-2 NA CASSLGTDSFLDF TGTGCCAGCAGCTTAGGGACCGACAGTTTCCTTGACTTC
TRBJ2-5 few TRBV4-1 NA CASSQGGNMEETQYF TGCGCCAGCAGCCAAGGGGGGAACATGGAAGAGACCCAGTACTTC
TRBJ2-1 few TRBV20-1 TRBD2 CSALRALAGDYNEQFF TGCAGTGCCCTAAGGGCCCTAGCGGGGGACTACAATGAGCAGTTCTTC
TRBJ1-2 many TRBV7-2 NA CASSLTYANYGYTF TGTGCCAGCAGCTTAACTTACGCTAACTATGGCTACACCTTC
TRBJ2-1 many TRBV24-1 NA CATSDFARVHEQFF TGTGCCACCAGTGATTTTGCGAGGGTCCATGAGCAGTTCTTC
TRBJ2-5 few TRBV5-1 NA CASSLQRGREETQYF TGCGCCAGCAGCTTGCAAAGGGGGCGGGAGGAGACCCAGTACTTC
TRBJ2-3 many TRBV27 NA CASRRRSLDTQYF TGTGCCAGCAGAAGGAGGAGCCTCGATACGCAGTATTTT
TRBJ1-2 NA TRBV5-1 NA CASRVGQTDYGYTF TGCGCCAGCAGGGTGGGCCAGACAGACTATGGCTACACCTTC
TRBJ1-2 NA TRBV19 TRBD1 CASSPGTGRGGYTF TGTGCCAGCTCCCCCGGGACAGGACGTGGTGGCTACACCTTC
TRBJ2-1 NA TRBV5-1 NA CASSPDPWTNEQFF TGCGCCAGCAGTCCAGATCCCTGGACCAATGAGCAGTTCTTC
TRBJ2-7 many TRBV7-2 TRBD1 CASSLVGRGTGEQYF TGTGCCAGCAGCTTAGTGGGCAGGGGGACGGGCGAGCAGTACTTC
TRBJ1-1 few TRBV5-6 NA CASSGWGRWNTEAFF TGTGCCAGCTCGGGGTGGGGGCGGTGGAACACTGAAGCTTTCTTT
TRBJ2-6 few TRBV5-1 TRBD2 CASSLAGGDGANVLTF TGCGCCAGCAGCTTGGCGGGAGGGGATGGGGCCAACGTCCTGACTTTC
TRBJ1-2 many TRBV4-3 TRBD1 CASSQGPGQGYGYTF TGCGCCAGCAGCCAAGGTCCCGGACAGGGATATGGCTACACCTTC
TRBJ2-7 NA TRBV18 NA CASSPSSVTYEQYF TGTGCCAGCTCACCCAGCAGTGTTACCTACGAGCAGTACTTC
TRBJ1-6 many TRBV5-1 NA CASRRDQASPLHF TGCGCCAGCAGGCGGGATCAAGCTTCACCCCTCCACTTT
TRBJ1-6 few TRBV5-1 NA CASSLGYGGAPLHF TGCGCCAGCAGCTTGGGCTACGGCGGAGCGCCCCTCCACTTT
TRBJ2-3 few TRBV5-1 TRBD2 CASSLGLAGMTDTQYF TGCGCCAGCAGCTTGGGACTAGCGGGGATGACAGATACGCAGTATTTT